This T cell receptor beta chain was recovered during a study of CD8 T cells in ankylosing spondylitis. General study findings and limits: A motif in TCR beta, a set of about eight highly homologous variants, appeared characteristic of ankylosing spondylitis blood. Reportedly, matched ankylosing spondylitis synovial fluid was significantly enriched for disease-linked clones.

The CDR3 sequence is 15 residues long. Trimming took 1 base from V and 6 from J, leaving 13 bases between them. Germline V gene lookup returns CDR1 LGHNA and CDR2 YNFKEQ. This clonotype was picked up a small number of times. Antigen specificity is unknown. TCRdb independently ran MiXCR on the 5' RACE reads; one entry per CDR3 protein. In the table there are just under 550,000 distinct CDR3 sequences, roughly an eighth of which are singletons. Sequenced: blood, either unsorted or a sorted T cell fraction (not recorded which). The chain recombines TRBV4-2 with TRBJ2-1; a weak D match, TRBD2 (6 bases). The clonotype was recovered from a male donor with ankylosing spondylitis. CDR3: CASSQAIGLPNEQFF. DNA for the CDR3: TGTGCCAGCAGCCAAGCGATTGGACTACCCAATGAGCAGTTCTTC.